One and the same sample provided the 29 T cell receptor beta chains below, sequenced in a study of siplizumab effects on memory and regulatory T cells. The data were produced by immunoSEQ multiplex PCR, yet TCRdb's version contains in-frame clones alone and is incomplete. The repertoire holds roughly 100,000 clones, with approximately 94% as singletons. The sample comprised CD4+ T cells sorted from blood. The receptor set was obtained from a human donor in good health.

The chain has TRBV5-1 and TRBJ2-5, with 10 bases matching TRBD1. Germline CDR1 and CDR2: SGHRS and YFSETQ. Trimming at V came to 4 bases and at J to 0 bases, leaving 6 bases not matched to a gene. The CDR3 sequence is 16 residues long. CDR3 nucleotide sequence: TGCGCCAGCAGCCCCGGGACAGGGGACTACCAAGAGACCCAGTACTTC. It translates to CASSPGTGDYQETQYF.

This sequence joins TRBV18 and TRBJ1-3, with D unresolved. Trimming pared 3 bases from V and 0 bases from J, leaving 12 bases between. Germline lookup yields CDR1 KGHSH and CDR2 LQKENI. The CDR3 sequence is 16 residues long. This CDR3 is CASSPVLGSSGNTIYF. CDR3 DNA: TGTGCCAGCTCACCTGTGTTGGGGAGCTCTGGAAACACCATATATTTT.

Remarks on this clone: Other DNA sequences in the sample encode the same CDR3. V is TRBV30 and J is TRBJ2-7; 14 bases are shared with TRBD2. The germline V gene has CDR1 GTSNPN and CDR2 SVGIG (reference sequence). Trimming at V came to 5 bases and at J to 3 bases, leaving 3 bases not matched to a gene. The CDR3 consists of 14 residues. The CDR3, as DNA: TGTGCCTGGGGACTAGCGGGAGGATTCTACGAGCAGTACTTC. Its translation: CAWGLAGGFYEQYF.

The chain has TRBV5-6 and TRBJ2-1, with 7 positions matching TRBD2. V lost 4 bases, J lost 9 bases, and 22 bases stayed unmatched. Germline V lookup: CDR1 SGHDT, CDR2 YYEEEE. The CDR3 extends over 18 amino acids. The CDR3 region is CASSRSQGGARGRGEQFF. For the CDR3, the DNA is TGTGCCAGCAGCAGATCACAAGGAGGGGCGAGAGGGAGGGGTGAGCAGTTCTTC.

The chain links TRBV30 to TRBJ2-1; D is ambiguous. This CDR3 region has 13 residues. V dropped 3 bases and J dropped 6 bases, with 12 bases sitting between them. Germline CDR1 GTSNPN, CDR2 SVGIG (reference sequence). The CDR3 nucleotides read TGTGCCTGGAGCCGCTTAGTGTCCAATGAGCAGTTCTTC. Translation gives CAWSRLVSNEQFF.

V gene TRBV5-4 combines with J gene TRBJ2-5, with TRBD2 identical over 13 bases. Per the germline V gene, CDR1 is SGHNT and CDR2 is YYREEE (reference sequence). Trimming removed 6 bases from V and 5 bases from J; junction bases left unmatched: 10. CDR3 length: 16 residues. The CDR3 coding sequence is TGTGCCAGCACCCCGGGACTAGCGGGATCCCGCGAGACCCAGTACTTC. Its translation is CASTPGLAGSRETQYF.

The chain employs TRBV7-2 and TRBJ2-4; TRBD1 is a possible D gene (5 bases). Germline CDR1 is SGHTA and CDR2 is FQGNSA. The CDR3 is 14 residues long. Between the trimmed V and J ends, which lost 2 bases and 3 bases, there was a span of 8 bases. CDR3 protein: CASSLSTVKNIQYF. CDR3 DNA sequence: TGTGCCAGCAGCTTATCGACAGTCAAAAACATTCAGTACTTC. Filled out from reference TRBV7-2 and TRBJ2-4, the complete variable domain reads GAGVSQSPSNKVTEKGKDVELRCDPISGHTALYWYRQSLGQGLEFLIYFQGNSAPDKSGLPSDRFSAERTGGSVSTLTIQRTQQEDSAVYLCASSLSTVKNIQYFGAGTRLSVL.

The rearrangement links TRBV7-6 to TRBJ1-3; the D gene is possibly TRBD1 (6 bases). Trimming took off 5 bases at V and 0 bases at J, with 20 bases between the two ends. Per germline, CDR1 SGHVS and CDR2 FNYEAQ. The CDR3 covers 18 residues. CDR3 protein: CASSLRDPKTGSGNTIYF. CDR3 DNA sequence: TGTGCCAGCAGCCTCCGGGACCCGAAGACAGGCTCTGGAAACACCATATATTTT.

This chain uses TRBV7-2 with TRBJ2-7; 8 nucleotides line up with TRBD1. Germline assignment: CDR1 SGHTA and CDR2 FQGNSA. CDR3 length equals 14 residues. With 1 base clipped from V and 7 bases from J, the junction kept 6 bases outside the gene matches. The CDR3 region is CASSLVGTGREQYF. The CDR3 DNA reads as TGTGCCAGCAGCTTAGTGGGGACAGGTAGAGAGCAGTACTTC. The whole variable domain, remainder taken from reference TRBV7-2 and TRBJ2-7, is GAGVSQSPSNKVTEKGKDVELRCDPISGHTALYWYRQSLGQGLEFLIYFQGNSAPDKSGLPSDRFSAERTGGSVSTLTIQRTQQEDSAVYLCASSLVGTGREQYFGPGTRLTVT.

This chain links TRBV10-3 with TRBJ2-7; 14 positions agree with TRBD2. CDR1 and CDR2 (germline): ENHRY, SYGVKD. The CDR3 extends over 18 amino acids. V shed 6 bases, J shed 0 bases, and the junction held 10 bases outside the gene matches. CDR3 nucleotide sequence: TGTGCCATCAGCGGGACTAGCGGGGGCCTAAGGAGCTCCTACGAGCAGTACTTC. This encodes CAISGTSGGLRSSYEQYF.

The chain recombines TRBV19 with TRBJ2-2; 9 nucleotides align to TRBD1. Germline assignment: CDR1 LNHDA and CDR2 SQIVND (reference sequence). V dropped 10 bases and J dropped 7; count of bases not matched to a gene: 13. CDR3 length equals 15 residues. The CDR3 reads CATWDRAGAIGELFF. Here the CDR3 DNA reads TGTGCCACCTGGGACAGGGCAGGGGCGATCGGGGAGCTGTTTTTT.

This clone was counted once. The chain recombines TRBV18 with TRBJ1-2, with D possibly TRBD1 on 5 matching bases. The V end lost 2 bases, the J end lost 7 bases, and 17 bases lay between the germline ends. The CDR3 is 15 amino acids. Germline V lookup: CDR1 KGHSH, CDR2 LQKENI. CDR3 loop: CASSPGTDPPRGYTF. As DNA, the CDR3 is TGTGCCAGCTCACCAGGGACGGACCCCCCCCGTGGCTACACCTTC. Based on the CDR3 plus reference TRBV18 and TRBJ1-2, the full variable domain is NAGVMQNPRHLVRRRGQEARLRCSPMKGHSHVYWYRQLPEEGLKFMVYLQKENIIDESGMPKERFSAEFPKEGPSILRIQQVVRGDSAAYFCASSPGTDPPRGYTFGSGTRLTVV.

The chain couples TRBV10-3 to TRBJ1-3, with D hard to call. Looked up from germline, CDR1 is ENHRY and CDR2 is SYGVKD. The CDR3 is 16 amino acids. The V gene lost 0 bases and the J gene lost 2 bases, with 11 bases spanning the gap. The CDR3 loop reads CAISESPTRTGNTIYF. The CDR3, as DNA: TGTGCCATCAGTGAGTCCCCAACTCGGACTGGAAACACCATATATTTT.

The rearrangement joins TRBV6-5 to TRBJ1-1, with D perhaps TRBD1 (5 bases). The CDR3 is 15 residues long. Per germline, CDR1 MNHEY and CDR2 SVGAGI. Trimming cost V 4 bases and J 2 bases, with 14 bases left between them. CDR3 bases: TGTGCCAGCAGTTTTTCTCCCGGGGCTAACACTGAAGCTTTCTTT. The encoded protein is CASSFSPGANTEAFF.

The chain couples TRBV7-2 to TRBJ2-1; TRBD2 aligns across 12 bases. V was pared by 5 bases and J by 4 bases, with 6 bases of the junction left unmatched. Germline CDR1 reads SGHTA; CDR2 reads FQGNSA. The CDR3 length is 16 residues. The CDR3 loop is CASSVGLAGMYNEQFF. The CDR3, as DNA: TGTGCCAGCAGCGTCGGACTAGCGGGAATGTACAATGAGCAGTTCTTC.

The chain carries TRBV6-6 and TRBJ2-1, with TRBD2 matching 11 bases. This CDR3 spans 15 amino acids. Trimming took 7 bases from V and 7 from J; bases not matched to a gene: 9. Germline V CDR1 and CDR2: MNHNY, SVGAGI (reference sequence). This chain's CDR3 is CASTFGLAGGNEQFF. In nucleotides, the CDR3 is TGTGCCAGCACCTTCGGCCTAGCGGGAGGAAATGAGCAGTTCTTC.

The gene calls are TRBV4-1 and TRBJ1-1; 8 nucleotides line up with TRBD1. This CDR3 is 16 amino acids long. Trimming at V came to 4 bases and at J to 3 bases, leaving 10 bases not matched to a gene. Germline V gives CDR1 MGHRA, CDR2 YSYEKL. The CDR3 DNA is TGCGCCAGCAGCCGAGGACAGGGATTCGCGGACACTGAAGCTTTCTTT. It codes for CASSRGQGFADTEAFF.

This chain uses TRBV4-2 with TRBJ1-5; the D is unclear. The germline V gene has CDR1 LGHNA and CDR2 YNFKEQ. The ends were cut back, 4 bases at V and 3 bases at J, with 19 bases in the middle. The CDR3 contains 17 residues. The CDR3 here is CASSLEKTGLNNQPQHF. CDR3 sequence (DNA): TGTGCCAGCAGCCTAGAAAAAACGGGTTTGAACAATCAGCCCCAGCATTTT.

The chain is built from TRBV5-1 and TRBJ2-2; TRBD1 is a possible D gene (5 bases). V lost 0 bases and J lost 5, with 11 bases in between. CDR1 is SGHRS and CDR2 is YFSETQ in the germline V gene. CDR3 size: 15 residues. The CDR3 nucleotides are TGCGCCAGCAGCTTGGCAGTGGGGCATACCGGGGAGCTGTTTTTT. Protein sequence: CASSLAVGHTGELFF.

J is TRBJ2-3 and V is TRBV2; 7 bases match TRBD2. The CDR3 covers 15 residues. Germline V CDR1 and CDR2: SNHLY, FYNNEI. J was trimmed by 6 bases and V by 4 bases; bases with no gene match: 10. The CDR3 sequence is CASSGASGGMDTQYF. The CDR3 nucleotides are TGTGCCAGCAGTGGGGCTAGCGGTGGTATGGATACGCAGTATTTT.

This chain uses TRBV4-1 with TRBJ1-2; D is undetermined. V was shortened by 3 bases and J by 1 base, with 12 bases between the two germline ends. The CDR3 totals 15 residues. CDR1 MGHRA and CDR2 YSYEKL come from the germline V gene. The CDR3 DNA is TGCGCCAGCAGCCACAGAACAAGGGATAACTATGGCTACACCTTC. Its protein is CASSHRTRDNYGYTF.

The J gene is TRBJ1-4, the V gene TRBV4-1; D gene uncertain. The CDR3 consists of 15 residues. The germline gives CDR1 MGHRA, CDR2 YSYEKL. The V end lost 1 base, the J end lost 8 bases, and 14 bases lay between the germline ends. CDR3 sequence: CASSQVRSVGEKLFF. DNA of the CDR3: TGCGCCAGCAGCCAAGTCAGGTCGGTAGGGGAAAAACTGTTTTTT.

The count of this clone is one. The chain recombines TRBV6-6 with TRBJ2-5; 7 bases match TRBD2. CDR3 length: 13 amino acids. The V gene end was trimmed by 8 bases and the J gene end by 5 bases; junction bases not matched to a gene: 8. Germline V gene data show CDR1 as MNHNY and CDR2 as SVGAGI (reference sequence). CDR3 in DNA: TGTGCCAGCCTGGGAGGGAACGACGAGACCCAGTACTTC. Translating gives CASLGGNDETQYF.

J is TRBJ1-6 and V is TRBV7-9, with a weak D call TRBD1 (6 bases). Germline CDR1 SEHNR, CDR2 FQNEAQ (reference sequence). The V and J ends lost 4 bases and 8 bases respectively, with 18 bases between them. The CDR3 runs to 16 residues. The CDR3 here is CASSSSGGLVYSPLHF. In DNA form, the CDR3 reads TGTGCCAGCAGCTCTTCGGGGGGCCTCGTCTATTCACCCCTCCACTTT.

The chain is built from TRBV9 and TRBJ1-5; D unresolved. V lost 0 bases to trimming and J lost 1 base, with 11 bases between them. There are 16 residues in the CDR3. CDR1 is SGDLS and CDR2 is YYNGEE in the germline V gene. The CDR3 coding sequence is TGTGCCAGCAGCGTAGTGGCAGTAGGGAGCAATCAGCCCCAGCATTTT. Protein: CASSVVAVGSNQPQHF.

The chain is built from TRBV29-1 and TRBJ2-1; 7 bases match TRBD2. CDR1 and CDR2 from the germline V gene are SQVTM and ANQGSEA. With 1 base clipped from V and 4 bases from J, the junction kept 4 bases outside the gene matches. The CDR3 runs 14 residues. CDR3 residues: CSVEAGGIYNEQFF. The CDR3 nucleotides read TGCAGCGTTGAAGCGGGAGGAATTTACAATGAGCAGTTCTTC.

The CDR3 bases are TGTGCCAGCAGCCGGGGTGGAGACGGTACCTACAATGAGCAGTTCTTC. The encoded protein is CASSRGGDGTYNEQFF. This chain links TRBV4-2 with TRBJ2-1; unclear D gene. The CDR3 runs 16 residues. The germline CDR1 and CDR2 sequences are LGHNA and YNFKEQ. The germline V and J ends were trimmed by 4 bases and 2 bases, with 15 bases remaining between them.

This chain connects TRBV6-1 to TRBJ2-4; D not certain. The germline CDR1 and CDR2 sequences are MNHNS and SASEGT. This CDR3 is 14 amino acids long. V was shortened by 6 bases and J by 0 bases, with 9 bases between the two germline ends. The CDR3 region is CASSDILAKNIQYF. The CDR3 bases are TGTGCCAGCAGCGATATACTAGCCAAAAACATTCAGTACTTC.

This clone was recorded only once. The chain is built from TRBV30 and TRBJ2-1; weak D call: TRBD2 (6 bases). V lost 5 bases and J 6 bases, leaving 17 bases between the germline ends. CDR1 is GTSNPN and CDR2 is SVGIG in the germline V gene (reference sequence). The CDR3 has 14 amino acids. In nucleotides, the CDR3 is TGTGCCTGGGGGCCGGGACTGGCAACCAATGAGCAGTTCTTC. Its protein product is CAWGPGLATNEQFF.